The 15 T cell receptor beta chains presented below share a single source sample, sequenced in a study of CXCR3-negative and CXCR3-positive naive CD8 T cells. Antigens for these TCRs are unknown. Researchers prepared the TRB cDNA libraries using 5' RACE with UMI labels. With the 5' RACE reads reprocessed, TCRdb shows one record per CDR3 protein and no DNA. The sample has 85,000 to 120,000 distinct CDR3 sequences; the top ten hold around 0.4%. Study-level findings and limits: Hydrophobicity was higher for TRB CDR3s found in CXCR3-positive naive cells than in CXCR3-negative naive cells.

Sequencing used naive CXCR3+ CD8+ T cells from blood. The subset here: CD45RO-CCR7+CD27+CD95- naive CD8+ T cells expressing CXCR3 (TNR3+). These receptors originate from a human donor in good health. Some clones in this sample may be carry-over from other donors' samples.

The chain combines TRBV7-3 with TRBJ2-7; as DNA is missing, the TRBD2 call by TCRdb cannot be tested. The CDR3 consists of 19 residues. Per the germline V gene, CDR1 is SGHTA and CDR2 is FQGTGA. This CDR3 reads CASSLILAERLLSSYEQYF.

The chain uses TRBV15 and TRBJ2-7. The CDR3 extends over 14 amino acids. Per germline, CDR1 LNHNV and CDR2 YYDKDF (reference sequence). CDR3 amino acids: CATSRDLGLYEQYF.

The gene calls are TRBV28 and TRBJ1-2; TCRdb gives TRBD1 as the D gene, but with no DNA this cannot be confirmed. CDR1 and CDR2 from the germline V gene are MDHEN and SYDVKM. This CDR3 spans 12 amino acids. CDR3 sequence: CASSWTGDGYTF.

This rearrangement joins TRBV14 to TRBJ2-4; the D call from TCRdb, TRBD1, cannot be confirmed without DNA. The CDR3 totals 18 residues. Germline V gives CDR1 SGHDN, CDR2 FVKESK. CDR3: CASSQDNTLLGPKNIQYF.

The CDR3 loop reads CSARDIFSSYEQYF. The chain is built from TRBV20-1 and TRBJ2-7. Germline CDR1 is DFQATT and CDR2 is SNEGSKA (reference sequence). This CDR3 is 14 amino acids long.

The CDR3 reads CASSPRGQTETQYF. J is TRBJ2-5 and V is TRBV12-3 or TRBV12-4; TCRdb's D call, TRBD1, is unchecked because there is no DNA. This CDR3 contains 14 residues.

CDR3 sequence: CASSLEVERLFYGYTF. This rearrangement joins TRBV7-9 to TRBJ1-2. This CDR3 comprises 16 residues. Germline lookup yields CDR1 SEHNR and CDR2 FQNEAQ (reference sequence).

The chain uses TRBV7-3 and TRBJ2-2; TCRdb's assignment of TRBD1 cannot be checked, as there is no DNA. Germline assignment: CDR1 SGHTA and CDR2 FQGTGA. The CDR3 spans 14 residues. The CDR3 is CASSQGANTGELFF.

CDR3 sequence reads: CASSGGLSDTQYF. The chain employs TRBV6-6 and TRBJ2-3; absent DNA, TCRdb's TRBD2 call cannot be checked. This CDR3 is 13 amino acids long. Germline V CDR1 and CDR2: MNHNY, SVGAGI (reference sequence).

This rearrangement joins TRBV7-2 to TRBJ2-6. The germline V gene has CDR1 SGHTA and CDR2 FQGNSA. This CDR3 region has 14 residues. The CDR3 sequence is CARQGVGGANVLTF.

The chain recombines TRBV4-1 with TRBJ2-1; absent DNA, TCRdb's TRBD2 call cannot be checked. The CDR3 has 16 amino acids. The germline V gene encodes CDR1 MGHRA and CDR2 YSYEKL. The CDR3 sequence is CASSQTSGGAVNEQFF.

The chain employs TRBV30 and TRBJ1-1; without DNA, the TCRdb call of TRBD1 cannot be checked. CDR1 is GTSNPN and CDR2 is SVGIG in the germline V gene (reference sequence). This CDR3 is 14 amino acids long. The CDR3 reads CAWSVGSVNTEAFF.

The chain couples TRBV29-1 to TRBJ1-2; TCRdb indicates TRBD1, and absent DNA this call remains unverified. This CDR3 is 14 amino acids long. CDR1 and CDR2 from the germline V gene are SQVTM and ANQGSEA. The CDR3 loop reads CSATTGTLVDGYTF.

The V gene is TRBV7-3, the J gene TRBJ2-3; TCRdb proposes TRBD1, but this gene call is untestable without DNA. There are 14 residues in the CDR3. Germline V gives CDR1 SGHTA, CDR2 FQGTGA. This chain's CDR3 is CASSRGTVTDTQYF.

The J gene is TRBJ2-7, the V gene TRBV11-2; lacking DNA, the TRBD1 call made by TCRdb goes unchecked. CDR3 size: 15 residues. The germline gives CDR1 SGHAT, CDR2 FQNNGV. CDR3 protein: CASSLAGRGIDEQYF.